Sequencing of this TCR beta chain was carried out in a study of cytomegalovirus exposure and HLA in healthy donors. General observations from the study: Cytomegalovirus-associated TCR beta chains were listed, numbering more than 150. Researchers reported from a later analysis that most CMV-associated TCR beta chains appeared HLA-restricted. A few of the chains that were CMV-associated were confirmed in vitro to be specific for CMV antigens.

There were likely unrecorded immune exposures, though donors were nominally healthy when sampled. This clone was observed a single time. Its matching antigen is unknown. Both 60 Vbeta primers and 13 Jbeta primers went into the PCR. Libraries were prepared by immunoSEQ multiplex PCR; TCRdb keeps only in-frame clonotypes and omits some of them. The table has 90,000 to 140,000 clones, over 70% seen once. Sequencing input: PBMCs. The TCR sequence derives from a man in his forties or fifties in good health and CMV-seronegative.

The CDR3 sequence is CASNPGTVLDQPQHF. The CDR3 DNA is TGTGCCAGCAACCCAGGGACAGTTCTTGATCAGCCCCAGCATTTT. The chain combines TRBV5-8 with TRBJ1-5; 7 bases fit TRBD1. Per the germline V gene, CDR1 is SGHTS and CDR2 is YDEGEE. V lost 6 bases and J lost 5; bases outside the gene matches: 11. The CDR3 has 15 residues.